These 9 T cell receptor beta chains share one sample of origin, sequenced in a study of T-cell reconstitution after alpha-beta-depleted transplantation in children. Unique molecular identifiers tagged the TCRbeta library. TCRdb passed the PCR reads through MiXCR, listing each CDR3 protein once. Among about 500,000 distinct CDR3 sequences listed, 32% were seen once. Source: PBMCs from the stem cell graft donor, taken from the stem cell graft. Receptors originate from a human donor who donated a stem cell graft to a child with aplastic anemia.

This clonotype has a handful of counts. The chain combines TRBV12-3 or TRBV12-4 with TRBJ2-3; 7 nucleotides agree with TRBD2. Losses at the gene ends were 2 bases for V and 0 bases for J; bases not matched to a gene: 5. CDR3 length: 16 amino acids. The CDR3 nucleotides are TGTGCCAGCAGTTTAAGCCTAGCGGTTAGCACAGATACGCAGTATTTT. It specifies CASSLSLAVSTDTQYF.

This clonotype has a handful of counts. This chain joins TRBV29-1 and TRBJ2-7; 7 positions agree with TRBD1. This CDR3 spans 14 amino acids. The V gene's germline CDR1 is SQVTM and CDR2 ANQGSEA. With V trimmed by 5 bases and J by 4 bases, 11 bases remained unmatched. CDR3 sequence reads: CSVRTGRDGYEQYF. Written as DNA, the CDR3 is TGCAGCGTTCGGACAGGTCGCGACGGGTACGAGCAGTACTTC.

This CDR3 is CASSESRARETQYF. The DNA for the CDR3 is TGTGCCAGCAGTGAGTCCAGGGCCCGGGAGACCCAGTACTTC. The chain uses TRBV25-1 and TRBJ2-5; maybe TRBD1 (5 bases). V lost 3 bases, J lost 5 bases, and 13 bases lay in between. Germline V gene data show CDR1 as MGHDK and CDR2 as SYGVNS. This CDR3 region has 14 residues.

This clonotype was seen a handful of times. The CDR3 here is CSARNQRGTEAFF. As DNA, the CDR3 is TGCAGTGCTAGAAACCAGAGGGGCACTGAAGCTTTCTTT. J is TRBJ1-1 and V is TRBV20-1; a weak D match, TRBD1 (5 bases). From germline, CDR1 is DFQATT and CDR2 SNEGSKA (reference sequence). The CDR3 covers 13 residues. The ends were cut back, 2 bases at V and 4 bases at J, with 11 bases in the middle.

V is TRBV10-3 and J is TRBJ2-1; perhaps TRBD1 as D (6 bases). V gave up 3 bases and J gave up 7 bases, with 7 bases separating them. CDR1 and CDR2 (germline): ENHRY, SYGVKD. There are 12 residues in the CDR3. The CDR3 DNA reads as TGTGCCATCAGTGAAAGGGGGAATGAGCAGTTCTTC. It encodes CAISERGNEQFF.

The J gene is TRBJ2-7, the V gene TRBV10-3; maybe TRBD1 (5 bases). Germline V lookup: CDR1 ENHRY, CDR2 SYGVKD. CDR3 length: 14 amino acids. V lost 6 bases, J lost 0 bases, and 12 bases lay in between. CDR3 residues: CAISSDTFSYEQYV. The CDR3 DNA reads as TGTGCCATCAGCTCGGACACCTTCTCCTACGAGCAGTACGTC.

This clonotype was detected only a few times. CDR3 DNA: TGTGCCAGCAGCCCCGACCCCGGGGGATGGGGACAGGGACATAATGAGCAGTTCTTC. Residues: CASSPDPGGWGQGHNEQFF. V usage is TRBV9 and J usage is TRBJ2-1; the match to TRBD1 covers 9 bases. The V gene's germline CDR1 is SGDLS and CDR2 YYNGEE. The CDR3 length is 19 residues. Trimming cost V 4 bases and J 7 bases; bases outside gene matches: 21.

This clonotype was seen only once. DNA for the CDR3: TGTGCCAGCAGCGCACGTCCCAATGAGCAGTTCTTC. Translation: CASSARPNEQFF. The V call is TRBV7-2, the J call TRBJ2-1, with D unresolved. This CDR3 has 12 residues. Trimming shortened V by 5 bases and J by 6 bases, and 8 bases separated the two germline ends. Germline CDR1 and CDR2: SGHTA and FQGNSA.

There are many counts of this clonotype. V usage is TRBV6-2 or TRBV6-3 and J usage is TRBJ1-5; D remains ambiguous. The CDR3 covers 14 residues. Trimming stripped 0 bases from V and 3 bases from J, with 6 bases between. Germline loops: CDR1 MNHEY, CDR2 SVGEGT. CDR3 loop: CASSYSGSNQPQHF. The CDR3 DNA reads TGTGCCAGCAGTTACTCGGGCTCCAATCAGCCCCAGCATTTT.